This T cell receptor beta chain was recovered during a study of tumor-infiltrating lymphocytes in primary liver carcinoma. Study at large: Patients were men and women aged 30 to 69 years. Productive TCRbeta read yields ran from roughly 3.65 to 7.13 million per sample and were similar between tissues.

CDR1 and CDR2 from the germline V gene are SGHNT and YENEEA. The CDR3 has 16 amino acids. The source material, roughly 18-30 mg of unsorted bulk tissue, was used to co-extract RNA and DNA. Five discrete regions of every tumor underwent sampling. TCR beta cDNA was made from 450 to 500 ng total RNA with a constant-region primer. Investigators got TCR beta libraries out of three nested multiplex PCR rounds, done with slightly modified ARM-PCR. TRBV1-TRBV30 forward primers paired with a C-beta reverse primer were used in the first two PCR rounds, which ran 9 to 10 cycles each. TCRdb reprocessed the multiplex PCR reads via MiXCR and lists one record per CDR3 protein. The sample includes under 90,000 distinct CDR3 sequences, 60% to 75% seen only once; the top ten take approximately 19%. This clonotype has only a few counts. At one of its ends the junction is not consistent with the germline gene, which may arise from a read error.

The receptor's source is a man aged 35 to 55 with primary liver carcinoma and hepatitis B virus infection. The J gene is TRBJ2-2, the V gene TRBV11-3; TRBD1 matches 8 bases. The specimen was liver tumor tissue from sampling region 1. Subset in this sample: tumor region T1, superior pole. CDR3 amino acids: CASSLTIHRGAGGLFF. CDR3 bases: TGTGCCAGCAGCTTAACCATCCACAGGGGGGCCGGGGGGCTGTTTTTT. Full variable domain (missing parts from reference TRBV11-3 and TRBJ2-2): EAGVVQSPRYKIIEKKQPVAFWCNPISGHNTLYWYLQNLGQGPELLIRYENEEAVDDSQLPKDRFSAERLKGVDSTLKIQPAELGDSAVYLCASSLTIHRGAGGLFFGEGSRLTVL.